A single sample gave rise to the 7 T cell receptor beta chains below, sequenced in a study of CD8 T cells in Susac syndrome. Random hexamers were used to reverse transcribe an amount of about 0.45 to 1 ug RNA. From the immunoSEQ multiplex PCR reads, TCRdb called clonotypes with MiXCR, one entry per CDR3 protein. The sample includes under 200,000 distinct CDR3 sequences, 85% to 95% of them seen just once. Specimen: CD4+ T cells from PBMCs. These receptors came from a human donor in good health.

The chain combines TRBV5-6 with TRBJ1-4; maybe TRBD1 (6 bases). V was cut by 1 base and J by 11 bases, with 9 bases left in between. The CDR3 runs to 12 residues. Germline values: CDR1 SGHDT, CDR2 YYEEEE. CDR3 nucleotides: TGTGCCAGCAGCTTGACAGGGAACAAACTGTTTTTT. Its protein is CASSLTGNKLFF.

V and J are TRBV29-1 and TRBJ1-2; D not resolved. The CDR3 contains 11 residues. V was cut by 7 bases and J by 4 bases, with 10 bases left in between. Germline CDR1 is SQVTM and CDR2 is ANQGSEA. The CDR3 loop reads CSALEGYGYTF. The DNA for the CDR3 is TGCAGCGCCCTCGAAGGCTATGGCTACACCTTC.

The chain carries TRBV20-1 and TRBJ2-7; D possibly corresponds to TRBD1 (5 bases). Germline CDR1 and CDR2: DFQATT and SNEGSKA (reference sequence). V was shortened by 5 bases and J by 5 bases, with 10 bases between the two germline ends. This CDR3 region has 11 residues. This CDR3 reads CSARQSNEQYF. CDR3 in DNA: TGCAGTGCTCGACAGTCCAACGAGCAGTACTTC.

The chain employs TRBV24-1 and TRBJ2-1, with D hard to call. The CDR3 sequence is 13 residues long. The germline V gene has CDR1 KGHDR and CDR2 SFDVKD. The V and J ends lost 4 bases and 7 bases respectively, with 10 bases between them. The CDR3 nucleotides are TGTGCCACCAGTGACCCCCGGGTTAATGAGCAGTTCTTC. This gives the protein CATSDPRVNEQFF.

This sequence joins TRBV28 and TRBJ2-5; 15 bases match TRBD2. Germline V gene data show CDR1 as MDHEN and CDR2 as SYDVKM. With V trimmed by 8 bases and J by 5 bases, 12 bases remained unmatched. There are 17 residues in the CDR3. The CDR3 is CASGWTSGRGGGETQYF. DNA for the CDR3: TGTGCCAGCGGTTGGACTAGCGGGAGGGGAGGCGGGGAGACCCAGTACTTC.

This rearrangement joins TRBV5-1 to TRBJ2-2; TRBD2 agrees at 9 bases. The CDR3 runs to 14 residues. Germline assignment: CDR1 SGHRS and CDR2 YFSETQ. The junction had 5 bases not matched to a gene; V was cut back by 3 bases and J by 8 bases. In DNA, the CDR3 is TGCGCCAGCAGCTCGGGACTAGCTCCGGGGGAGCTGTTTTTT. It specifies CASSSGLAPGELFF.

The genes are TRBV5-1 and TRBJ2-3, with D hard to call. The germline V and J ends were trimmed by 3 bases and 9 bases, with 14 bases remaining between them. The CDR3 spans 13 residues. From germline, CDR1 is SGHRS and CDR2 YFSETQ. The CDR3 coding sequence is TGCGCCAGCAGCTCCGGATCCGTTGAAACGCAGTATTTT. As protein: CASSSGSVETQYF.